The 31 T cell receptor beta chains below all came from one sample that was sequenced in a study of blood T cell repertoires in COVID-19. Here immunoSEQ multiplex PCR was the method, and the copy in TCRdb shows in-frame clones only, minus some. The table has tens of thousands of clones, around 83% seen once. Source material: peripheral blood. Receptors originate from a man between 60 and 70 years old with acute or convalescent COVID-19.

This clone was counted once. The V call is TRBV7-9, the J call TRBJ1-2; 11 bases agree with TRBD1. The germline CDR1 and CDR2 sequences are SEHNR and FQNEAQ (reference sequence). The CDR3 contains 16 residues. J gave up 4 bases and V 5 bases, and 9 bases lay outside the gene matches. The CDR3 sequence is CASSQTRTGGGYGYTF. In DNA form, the CDR3 reads TGTGCCAGCAGCCAAACCCGGACAGGGGGCGGCTATGGCTACACCTTC.

This clone was picked up a small number of times. Other DNA sequences in this specimen translate into the identical CDR3. CDR3 protein: CASSQDLTGAGNTIYF. CDR3 sequence (DNA): TGTGCCAGCAGCCAAGATCTGACAGGGGCTGGAAACACCATATATTTT. The gene calls are TRBV3-1 (or the pseudogene TRBV3-2) and TRBJ1-3; 8 bases are shared with TRBD1. V trimming: 0 bases; J trimming: 2 bases; junction bases outside the gene matches: 3. CDR3 length equals 16 residues. CDR1 and CDR2 (germline): LGHDT, YNNKEL (reference sequence).

The chain uses TRBV6-9 and TRBJ2-7; D may be TRBD1 (5 bases). The V and J ends lost 6 bases and 4 bases respectively, with 22 bases between them. This CDR3 is built from 16 residues. Germline CDR1 MNHGY, CDR2 SVAAGI. DNA of the CDR3: TGTGCCAGCAGCTTTTACCCTAACAGGCTCCCATACGAGCAGTACGTC. It specifies CASSFYPNRLPYEQYV.

The chain recombines TRBV28 with TRBJ2-3, with TRBD1 matching 12 bases. Per germline, CDR1 MDHEN and CDR2 SYDVKM. V dropped 3 bases and J dropped 5; count of bases not matched to a gene: 3. This CDR3 has 15 amino acids. Written as DNA, the CDR3 is TGTGCCAGCAGTTTGGGACAGGGGGCCGGAGATACGCAGTATTTT. It specifies CASSLGQGAGDTQYF.

This clone came up once. The genes are TRBV25-1 and TRBJ2-3; 15 bases fit TRBD2. This CDR3 spans 18 amino acids. The J segment lost 5 bases and the V segment lost 0 bases, leaving 6 bases of the junction unmatched. Looked up from germline, CDR1 is MGHDK and CDR2 is SYGVNS. The CDR3 DNA follows: TGTGCCAGCAGTGAATATAGGACTAGCGGGGGGGCAATAGATACGCAGTATTTT. The encoded protein is CASSEYRTSGGAIDTQYF.

This clone was detected once. J is TRBJ1-6 and V is TRBV28; 7 nucleotides match TRBD1. J lost 9 bases, V lost 2 bases, and 13 bases had no gene match. This CDR3 spans 17 amino acids. The V gene's germline CDR1 is MDHEN and CDR2 SYDVKM. The CDR3 here is CASSLLGQGVTGSPLHF. CDR3 bases: TGTGCCAGCAGTTTACTCGGGCAGGGGGTGACTGGTTCACCCCTCCACTTT.

This chain uses TRBV19 with TRBJ1-5; tentative D call: TRBD1 (5 bases). The ends were cut back, 6 bases at V and 0 bases at J, with 9 bases in the middle. CDR3 size: 14 residues. Germline V gives CDR1 LNHDA, CDR2 SQIVND (reference sequence). CDR3 sequence: CASRQDHSNQPQHF. The CDR3 DNA reads as TGTGCCAGTAGACAGGATCATAGCAATCAGCCCCAGCATTTT.

The rearrangement links TRBV3-1 (or the pseudogene TRBV3-2) to TRBJ2-7; D is uncertain. This CDR3 is 14 amino acids long. V was trimmed by 1 base and J by 3 bases, leaving 10 bases between them. CDR1 is LGHDT, CDR2 YNNKEL, per germline (reference sequence). For the CDR3, the DNA is TGTGCCAGCAGCCAAGCCGGAAGACTCTACGAGCAGTACGTC. As protein: CASSQAGRLYEQYV.

This clone was recorded only once. J is TRBJ2-2 and V is TRBV28; perhaps TRBD1 as D (7 bases). This CDR3 contains 13 residues. Germline assignment: CDR1 MDHEN and CDR2 SYDVKM. Deletions cut 11 bases from V and 4 bases from J, with 14 bases between. The CDR3 spells CAAGQPTTGELFF. The CDR3, as DNA: TGTGCCGCGGGACAGCCCACCACCGGGGAGCTGTTTTTT.

To note about this clone: An end of the junction differs from the germline gene, which may be a read error. The CDR3 nucleotides read TGTGCTAGCAGCTTAGCGTTGCTGTACCCACTCGGGATTTACACTGAAGCTTTCTTT. This gives the protein CASSLALLYPLGIYTEAFF. The gene calls are TRBV7-7 and TRBJ1-1; D gene ambiguous. The CDR3 loop spans 19 amino acids. Germline V lookup: CDR1 SSHAT, CDR2 FNYEAQ (reference sequence).

The chain employs TRBV19 and TRBJ1-1; TRBD1 matches 7 bases. The junction had 7 bases not matched to a gene; V was cut back by 5 bases and J by 10 bases. The CDR3 is 12 amino acids. CDR1 and CDR2 (germline): LNHDA, SQIVND (reference sequence). The CDR3 DNA sequence: TGTGCCAGTAGTCGCGACAGGGTTGGAGCTTTCTTT. It encodes CASSRDRVGAFF.

The gene calls are TRBV2 and TRBJ2-5; TRBD1 is a possible D gene (6 bases). V was cut by 7 bases and J by 5 bases, with 14 bases left in between. Germline V gene data show CDR1 as SNHLY and CDR2 as FYNNEI. There are 13 residues in the CDR3. CDR3 sequence reads: CASMGAGRETQYF. For the CDR3, the DNA is TGTGCCAGCATGGGGGCGGGTAGGGAGACCCAGTACTTC.

CDR3: CASSSLLYGPGQIYEQYF. In DNA form, the CDR3 reads TGTGCCAGCAGTTCTCTACTGTACGGACCGGGACAGATCTACGAGCAGTACTTC. The V call is TRBV28, the J call TRBJ2-7, with 7 bases that match TRBD1. V shed 4 bases, J shed 3 bases, and the junction held 18 bases outside the gene matches. Per the germline V gene, CDR1 is MDHEN and CDR2 is SYDVKM. The CDR3 has 18 amino acids.

The chain links TRBV6-2 or TRBV6-3 to TRBJ2-3; D call uncertain. CDR1 is MNHEY, CDR2 SVGEGT, per germline. The CDR3 contains 14 residues. V lost 5 bases to trimming and J lost 0 bases, with 9 bases between them. In DNA, the CDR3 is TGTGCCAGCAGTGCCCTATCGAGCACAGATACGCAGTATTTT. Amino acids: CASSALSSTDTQYF.

The chain is built from TRBV6-1 and TRBJ1-1, with a tentative D call TRBD1 (5 bases). The CDR3 sequence is 14 residues long. V was clipped by 0 bases and J by 3 bases, with 8 bases between them. From germline, CDR1 is MNHNS and CDR2 SASEGT. The CDR3 nucleotides read TGTGCCAGCAGTGAAGCGTGGGGGGACACTGAAGCTTTCTTT. As protein: CASSEAWGDTEAFF.

The genes are TRBV9 and TRBJ2-3; TRBD2 might be the D (6 bases). V lost 3 bases to trimming and J lost 2 bases, with 13 bases between them. The CDR3 covers 15 residues. Germline CDR1 is SGDLS and CDR2 is YYNGEE. The CDR3 reads CASSASSGPTDTQYF. CDR3 coding DNA: TGTGCCAGCAGCGCCAGTAGCGGACCCACAGATACGCAGTATTTT.

The chain links TRBV6-4 to TRBJ1-1; 9 bases line up with TRBD1. The CDR3 loop spans 13 amino acids. Per germline, CDR1 MRHNA and CDR2 SNTAGT. V was clipped by 6 bases and J by 5 bases; unmatched bases: 4. The CDR3 DNA sequence: TGTGCCAGCAGGAAGGACAGGGGAACTGAAGCTTTCTTT. It translates to CASRKDRGTEAFF.

This clone was observed a few times. The V and J genes are TRBV7-2 and TRBJ1-2, with 7 bases lining up with TRBD1. The CDR3 runs to 15 residues. Germline-derived CDR1 and CDR2 are SGHTA and FQGNSA. J lost 1 base, V lost 5 bases, and 7 bases had no gene match. The CDR3: CASSAGQELNYGYTF. The CDR3 bases are TGTGCCAGCAGCGCCGGACAGGAACTTAACTATGGCTACACCTTC.

This chain joins TRBV19 and TRBJ1-1; D might be TRBD1 (6 bases). Trimming pared 3 bases from V and 4 bases from J, leaving 12 bases between. Per the germline V gene, CDR1 is LNHDA and CDR2 is SQIVND (reference sequence). The CDR3 loop spans 14 amino acids. CDR3 in amino acids: CASSISGQSTEAFF. The DNA of the CDR3 is TGTGCCAGTAGTATTTCCGGACAGAGCACTGAAGCTTTCTTT.

V usage is TRBV28 and J usage is TRBJ2-3, with 7 positions matching TRBD2. After removal of 8 bases from V and 9 bases from J, the junction contained 17 bases not matched to a gene. The CDR3 contains 15 residues. The V gene's germline CDR1 is MDHEN and CDR2 SYDVKM. The CDR3 nucleotides read TGTGCCAGCGATGAGGCGGGGGAGCGAGGAGAGACGCAGTATTTT. As protein: CASDEAGERGETQYF.

The rearrangement joins TRBV6-5 to TRBJ2-3; the D gene is possibly TRBD2 (6 bases). The CDR3 covers 13 residues. V shed 2 bases and J shed 8 bases, with 11 bases lying between them. The germline V gene encodes CDR1 MNHEY and CDR2 SVGAGI. The CDR3 spells CASSYPKGGTQYF. CDR3 nucleotide sequence: TGTGCCAGCAGTTACCCAAAGGGAGGTACGCAGTATTTT.

The chain carries TRBV4-3 and TRBJ1-1, with D hard to call. The V gene lost 0 bases and the J gene lost 5 bases, with 13 bases spanning the gap. Germline values: CDR1 LGHNA, CDR2 YSLEER. CDR3 size: 15 residues. CDR3 DNA sequence: TGCGCCAGCAGCCAAGAACCCGGGGATCTGACTGAAGCTTTCTTT. It specifies CASSQEPGDLTEAFF.

The chain is built from TRBV5-4 and TRBJ1-3; D is undetermined. The V end lost 0 bases, the J end lost 4 bases, and 8 bases lay between the germline ends. The CDR3 is made up of 14 amino acids. Germline-derived CDR1 and CDR2 are SGHNT and YYREEE (reference sequence). The CDR3 spells CASSLGPKGNTIYF. The DNA of the CDR3 is TGTGCCAGCAGCTTGGGGCCGAAAGGAAACACCATATATTTT.

This chain links TRBV12-3 or TRBV12-4 with TRBJ1-5; D is undetermined. V was pared by 5 bases and J by 9 bases, with 8 bases between. The CDR3 has 11 amino acids. CDR3 protein: CASSGPGPQHF. CDR3 DNA: TGTGCCAGCAGTGGGCCTGGGCCCCAGCATTTT.

The sample holds a few counts of this clone. The CDR3 sequence: CASSSGQPNYQPQHF. As DNA, the CDR3 is TGTGCCAGCAGCTCGGGACAGCCAAACTATCAGCCCCAGCATTTT. V gene TRBV7-2 combines with J gene TRBJ1-5; TRBD1 matches at 7 bases. The CDR3 extends over 15 amino acids. The V and J ends lost 4 bases and 5 bases, in that order; junction bases with no gene match: 8. In germline, CDR1 is SGHTA, CDR2 FQGNSA.

CDR3 bases: TGTGCCAGCATTCGACAGGTTACTAGCACAGATACGCAGTATTTT. Translating gives CASIRQVTSTDTQYF. The chain has TRBV2 and TRBJ2-3; maybe TRBD1 (6 bases). This CDR3 comprises 15 residues. V was cut by 7 bases and J by 0 bases, with 14 bases left in between. In germline, CDR1 is SNHLY, CDR2 FYNNEI.

The chain carries TRBV6-5 and TRBJ2-7; D not certain. Looked up from germline, CDR1 is MNHEY and CDR2 is SVGAGI. This CDR3 spans 13 amino acids. V shed 6 bases and J shed 1 base, with 10 bases lying between them. The CDR3 loop reads CASRDFGSYEQYV. CDR3 sequence (DNA): TGTGCCAGCAGAGATTTCGGGTCCTACGAGCAGTACGTC.

As to this clone: This CDR3 is also generated by other DNA sequences in the sample. V usage is TRBV5-6 and J usage is TRBJ2-4; tentatively, D is TRBD1 (5 bases). V lost 3 bases to trimming and J lost 0 bases, with 7 bases between them. The V gene's germline CDR1 is SGHDT and CDR2 YYEEEE. CDR3 length equals 14 residues. CDR3 region: CASSYDRAKNIQYF. CDR3 nucleotide sequence: TGTGCCAGCAGCTACGACAGAGCCAAAAACATTCAGTACTTC.

The chain combines TRBV5-1 with TRBJ1-1, with 7 bases fitting TRBD1. Germline CDR1 SGHRS, CDR2 YFSETQ. This CDR3 is built from 14 residues. The ends lost 4 bases at V and 1 base at J; junction bases unmatched: 4. The DNA for the CDR3 is TGCGCCAGCAGCATGAGGACAGGGAACACTGAAGCTTTCTTT. As protein: CASSMRTGNTEAFF. Combining the CDR3 with reference TRBV5-1 and TRBJ1-1 gives the whole variable domain KAGVTQTPRYLIKTRGQQVTLSCSPISGHRSVSWYQQTPGQGLQFLFEYFSETQRNKGNFPGRFSGRQFSNSRSEMNVSTLELGDSALYLCASSMRTGNTEAFFGQGTRLTVV.

The genes are TRBV18 and TRBJ1-3; weak D call: TRBD1 (6 bases). The CDR3 runs to 14 residues. The V gene lost 2 bases and the J gene lost 4 bases, with 9 bases spanning the gap. Germline V gene sequence: CDR1 KGHSH, CDR2 LQKENI. CDR3: CASSPEGVGNTIYF. The CDR3 DNA is TGTGCCAGCTCACCAGAGGGGGTCGGAAACACCATATATTTT.

This chain links TRBV13 with TRBJ2-7; TRBD1 aligns across 8 bases. V was pared by 5 bases and J by 9 bases, with 12 bases of the junction left unmatched. The CDR3 has 14 amino acids. Germline CDR1 and CDR2: PRHDT and FYEKMQ (reference sequence). CDR3 sequence reads: CASSRWGRGHGQYF. The CDR3 DNA is TGTGCCAGCAGCCGATGGGGCAGGGGGCATGGGCAGTACTTC.